The present entry profiles one T cell receptor beta chain with its context. J gave up 3 bases and V 6 bases, and 5 bases lay outside the gene matches. Germline CDR1 is MNHNS and CDR2 is SASEGT. The CDR3 spans 15 residues. PCR used 60 Vbeta primers and 13 Jbeta primers. Profiled with immunoSEQ multiplex PCR; TCRdb holds only in-frame clones, not every one. The specimen's table records about 170,000 clones. The sample comes from a study of cytomegalovirus exposure and HLA in healthy donors. J is TRBJ2-2 and V is TRBV6-1; 9 bases are shared with TRBD2. The sequence derives from a woman aged 60-70 years in good health and CMV-seronegative. The sample comprised PBMCs. CDR3 in amino acids: CASRGLARDTGELFF. The CDR3 region has the DNA TGTGCCAGCAGAGGACTAGCGCGAGACACCGGGGAGCTGTTTTTT.